The rows below give T cell receptor beta chains drawn from one sample of a study of regulatory T cells in long-lasting Graves disease. TCRdb ran MiXCR on the multiplex PCR reads and lists one entry per CDR3 protein. The repertoire consists of 350,000 to 450,000 distinct CDR3 sequences, with 14% to 15% occurring once and the leading ten covering around 17%. This sample was also put to use in a study of T cells in Graves' hyperthyroidism and ophthalmopathy.

This specimen consisted of peripheral blood mononuclear cells (PBMCs), obtained at new diagnosis, from a patient treated with antithyroid drugs. The receptors were sampled from a woman between 25 and 40 years old with Graves disease. Both conserved end residues are part of each CDR3. D genes are given only for firm matches. Clone size is shown for a subset of rows, as once, few, many or a class of expanded clone.

>.|TRBJ2-1|TRBV19|.
CASSRIGGTQSSYNEQFF
TGTGCCAGTAGCCGGATAGGGGGAACCCAAAGCTCCTACAATGAGCAGTTCTTC
>TRBD1|TRBJ1-5|TRBV15|.
CATSRDASTGGGQPQHF
TGTGCCACCAGCAGAGATGCATCGACAGGGGGCGGTCAGCCCCAGCATTTT
>TRBD1|TRBJ1-1|TRBV7-2|many
CASAPGGFDTEAFF
TGTGCCAGCGCACCAGGGGGCTTTGACACTGAAGCTTTCTTT
>TRBD1|TRBJ1-6|TRBV30|few
CAWGGQGKYNSPLHF
TGTGCCTGGGGTGGACAGGGGAAGTATAATTCACCCCTCCACTTT
>.|TRBJ1-4|TRBV2|many
CASQDTGRTNEKLFF
TGTGCCAGCCAGGATACGGGGCGAACTAATGAAAAACTGTTTTTT
>TRBD1|TRBJ1-3|TRBV2|few
CASGQGAGGNTIYF
TGTGCCAGCGGACAGGGGGCAGGAGGAAACACCATATATTTT
>TRBD1|TRBJ2-7|TRBV30|many
CAWRDRDRGREQYF
TGTGCCTGGAGAGACCGGGACAGGGGGCGCGAGCAGTACTTC
>.|TRBJ1-2|TRBV5-1|few
CASSDTGSNYGYTF
TGCGCCAGCAGCGATACCGGGAGTAACTATGGCTACACCTTC
>TRBD2|TRBJ2-1|TRBV7-3|many
CASSHSGTSYNEQFF
TGTGCCAGCAGTCACTCGGGGACTAGCTACAATGAGCAGTTCTTC
>TRBD1|TRBJ1-5|TRBV19|.
CASKGTRGRTGNQPQHF
TGTGCCAGTAAAGGAACCCGGGGTAGGACAGGTAATCAGCCCCAGCATTTT
>TRBD2|TRBJ2-1|TRBV20-1|few
CSAIALAARAGQFF
TGCAGTGCTATAGCACTAGCGGCACGGGCGGGGCAGTTCTTC
>.|TRBJ1-2|TRBV20-1|many
CSGLLQSRDGYTF
TGCAGTGGGCTCTTGCAGTCTAGAGATGGCTACACCTTC
>TRBD1|TRBJ1-1|TRBV10-3|few
CAIRRTGAVVTEAFF
TGTGCCATCAGAAGGACAGGGGCGGTTGTTACGGAAGCTTTCTTT
>.|TRBJ1-2|TRBV2|.
CASSGGAYGYTF
TGTGCCAGCAGTGGAGGTGCCTATGGCTACACCTTC
>.|TRBJ1-1|TRBV10-3|many
CAISQGNTEAFF
TGTGCCATCAGCCAGGGGAACACTGAAGCTTTCTTT